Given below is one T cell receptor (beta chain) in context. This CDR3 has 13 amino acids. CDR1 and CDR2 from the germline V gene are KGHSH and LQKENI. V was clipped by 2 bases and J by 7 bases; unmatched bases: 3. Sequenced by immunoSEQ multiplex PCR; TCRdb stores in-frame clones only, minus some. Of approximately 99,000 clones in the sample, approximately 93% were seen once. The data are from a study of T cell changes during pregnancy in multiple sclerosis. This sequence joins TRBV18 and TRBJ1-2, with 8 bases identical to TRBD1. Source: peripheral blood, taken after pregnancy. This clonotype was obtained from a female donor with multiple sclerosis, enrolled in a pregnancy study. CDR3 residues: CASSPDRGAGYTF. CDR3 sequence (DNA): TGTGCCAGCTCACCAGACAGGGGAGCTGGCTACACCTTC.